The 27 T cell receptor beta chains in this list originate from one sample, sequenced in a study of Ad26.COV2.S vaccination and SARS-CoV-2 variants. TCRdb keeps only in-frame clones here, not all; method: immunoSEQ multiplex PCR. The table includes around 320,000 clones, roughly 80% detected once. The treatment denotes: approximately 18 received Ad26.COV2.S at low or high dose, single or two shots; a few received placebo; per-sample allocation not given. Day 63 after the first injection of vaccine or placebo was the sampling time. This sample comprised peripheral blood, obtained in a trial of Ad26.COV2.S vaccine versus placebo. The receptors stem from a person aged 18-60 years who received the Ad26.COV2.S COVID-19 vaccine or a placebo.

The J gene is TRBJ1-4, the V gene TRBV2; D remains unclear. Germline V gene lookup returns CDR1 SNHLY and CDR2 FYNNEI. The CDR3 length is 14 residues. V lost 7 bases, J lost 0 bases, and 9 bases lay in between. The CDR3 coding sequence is TGTGCCAGCACGGCGTTTGCAACTAATGAAAAACTGTTTTTT. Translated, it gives CASTAFATNEKLFF.

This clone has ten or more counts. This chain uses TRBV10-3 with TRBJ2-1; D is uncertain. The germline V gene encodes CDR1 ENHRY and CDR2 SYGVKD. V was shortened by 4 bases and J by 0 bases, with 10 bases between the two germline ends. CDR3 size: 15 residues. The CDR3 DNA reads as TGTGCCATCAGTGGTAACCAAATCTCCTACAATGAGCAGTTCTTC. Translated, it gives CAISGNQISYNEQFF.

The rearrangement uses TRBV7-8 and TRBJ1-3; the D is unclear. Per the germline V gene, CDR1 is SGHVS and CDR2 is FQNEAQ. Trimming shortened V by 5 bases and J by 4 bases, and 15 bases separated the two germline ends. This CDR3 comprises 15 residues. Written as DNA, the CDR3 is TGTGCCAGCAGCCGGACGGACGGCCTGGGAAACACCATATATTTT. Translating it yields CASSRTDGLGNTIYF.

The CDR3: CASSKGGTDAREQYF. CDR3 bases: TGTGCCAGCAGCAAAGGGGGGACAGACGCTAGAGAGCAGTACTTC. The chain joins TRBV21-1 to TRBJ2-7; the DNA was not compared with TRBD1, the D call given in the table. TRBV21-1 counts as a pseudogene. The CDR3 is 15 amino acids.

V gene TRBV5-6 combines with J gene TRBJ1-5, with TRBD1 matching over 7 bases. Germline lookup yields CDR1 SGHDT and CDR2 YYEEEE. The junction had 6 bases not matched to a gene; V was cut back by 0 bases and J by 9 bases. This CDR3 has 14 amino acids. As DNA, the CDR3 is TGTGCCAGCAGCTTGGCACAACAGGGGCCGCCCCAGCATTTT. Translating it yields CASSLAQQGPPQHF.

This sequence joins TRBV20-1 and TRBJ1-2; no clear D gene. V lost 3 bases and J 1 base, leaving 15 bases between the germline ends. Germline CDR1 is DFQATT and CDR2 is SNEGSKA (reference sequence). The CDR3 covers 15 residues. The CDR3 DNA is TGCAGTGCTAGTAAACCACTCGGTGTTAACTATGGCTACACCTTC. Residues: CSASKPLGVNYGYTF.

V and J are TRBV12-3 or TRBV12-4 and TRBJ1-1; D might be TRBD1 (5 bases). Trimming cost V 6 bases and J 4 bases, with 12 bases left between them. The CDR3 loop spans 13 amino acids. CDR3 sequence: CASRPGATTEAFF. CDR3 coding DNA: TGTGCCAGCAGACCTGGGGCTACCACTGAAGCTTTCTTT.

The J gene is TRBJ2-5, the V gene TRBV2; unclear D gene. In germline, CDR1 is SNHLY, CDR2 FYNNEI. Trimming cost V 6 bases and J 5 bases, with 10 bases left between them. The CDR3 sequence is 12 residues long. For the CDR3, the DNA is TGTGCCAGCAGCCTTTTAGGGGAGACCCAGTACTTC. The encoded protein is CASSLLGETQYF.

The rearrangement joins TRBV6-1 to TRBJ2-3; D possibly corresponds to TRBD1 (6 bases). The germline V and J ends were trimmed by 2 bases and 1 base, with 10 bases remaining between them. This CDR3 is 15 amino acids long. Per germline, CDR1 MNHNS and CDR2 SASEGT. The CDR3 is CASSEMGHRTDTQYF. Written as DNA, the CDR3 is TGTGCCAGCAGTGAAATGGGACATCGCACAGATACGCAGTATTTT.

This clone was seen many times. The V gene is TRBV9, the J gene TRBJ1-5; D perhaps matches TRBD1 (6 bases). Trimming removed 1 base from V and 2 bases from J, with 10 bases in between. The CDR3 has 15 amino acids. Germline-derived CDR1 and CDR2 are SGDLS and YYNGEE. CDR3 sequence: CASSVSSGGNQPQHF. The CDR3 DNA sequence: TGTGCCAGCAGCGTATCTTCAGGGGGCAATCAGCCCCAGCATTTT.

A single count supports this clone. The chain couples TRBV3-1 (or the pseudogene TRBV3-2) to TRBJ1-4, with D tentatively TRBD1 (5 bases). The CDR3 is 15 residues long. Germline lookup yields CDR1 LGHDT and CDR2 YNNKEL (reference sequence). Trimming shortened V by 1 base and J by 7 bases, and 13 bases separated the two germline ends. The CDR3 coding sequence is TGTGCCAGCAGCCAAGCCGTCAGGGCGACTGAAAAACTGTTTTTT. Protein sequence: CASSQAVRATEKLFF.

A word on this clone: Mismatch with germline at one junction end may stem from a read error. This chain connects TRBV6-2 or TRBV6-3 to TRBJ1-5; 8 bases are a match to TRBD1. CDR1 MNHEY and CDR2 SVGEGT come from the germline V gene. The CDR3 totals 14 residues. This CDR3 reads CASSDSGGSQPQHF. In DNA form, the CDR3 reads TGTGCCAGCAGTGACTCAGGGGGCAGTCAGCCCCAGCATTTT.

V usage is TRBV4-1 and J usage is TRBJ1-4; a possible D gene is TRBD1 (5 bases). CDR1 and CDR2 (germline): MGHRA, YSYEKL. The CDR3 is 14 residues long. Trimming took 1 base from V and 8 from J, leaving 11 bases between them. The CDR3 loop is CASSQGQGEEKLFF. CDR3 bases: TGCGCCAGCAGCCAAGGCCAGGGCGAAGAAAAACTGTTTTTT.

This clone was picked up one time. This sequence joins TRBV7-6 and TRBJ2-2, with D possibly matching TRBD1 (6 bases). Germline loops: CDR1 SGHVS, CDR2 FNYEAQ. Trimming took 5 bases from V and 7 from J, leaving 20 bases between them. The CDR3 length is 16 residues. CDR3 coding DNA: TGTGCCAGCAGCCCAGCCACTAGGGGGTCGGTCGGGGAGCTGTTTTTT. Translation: CASSPATRGSVGELFF.

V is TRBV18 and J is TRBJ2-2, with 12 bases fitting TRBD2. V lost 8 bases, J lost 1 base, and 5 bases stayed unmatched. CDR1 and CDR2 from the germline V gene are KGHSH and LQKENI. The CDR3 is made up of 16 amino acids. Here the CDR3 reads CASATSGGENTGELFF. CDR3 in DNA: TGTGCCAGCGCGACTAGCGGGGGCGAGAACACCGGGGAGCTGTTTTTT. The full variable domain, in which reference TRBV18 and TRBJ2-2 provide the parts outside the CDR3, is NAGVMQNPRHLVRRRGQEARLRCSPMKGHSHVYWYRQLPEEGLKFMVYLQKENIIDESGMPKERFSAEFPKEGPSILRIQQVVRGDSAAYFCASATSGGENTGELFFGEGSRLTVL.

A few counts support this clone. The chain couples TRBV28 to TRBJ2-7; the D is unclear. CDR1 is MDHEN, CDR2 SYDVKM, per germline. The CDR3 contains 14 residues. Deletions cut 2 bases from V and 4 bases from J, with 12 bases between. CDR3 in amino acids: CASSLIGLYYEQYF. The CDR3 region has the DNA TGTGCCAGCAGTTTAATAGGGCTTTATTACGAGCAGTACTTC.

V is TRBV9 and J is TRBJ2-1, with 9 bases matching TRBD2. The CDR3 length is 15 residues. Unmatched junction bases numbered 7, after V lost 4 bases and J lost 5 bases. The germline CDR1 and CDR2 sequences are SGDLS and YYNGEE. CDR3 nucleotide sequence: TGTGCCAGCAGCCTAGGAGCGGGGGGAAACAATGAGCAGTTCTTC. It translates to CASSLGAGGNNEQFF.

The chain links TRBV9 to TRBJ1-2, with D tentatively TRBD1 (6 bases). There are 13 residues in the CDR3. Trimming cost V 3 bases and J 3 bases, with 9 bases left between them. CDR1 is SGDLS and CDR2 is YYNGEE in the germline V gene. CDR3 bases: TGTGCCAGCAGCGAACAGGGCGACTATGGCTACACCTTC. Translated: CASSEQGDYGYTF.

The CDR3 spells CASSEGRTGNSGNTIYF. CDR3 coding DNA: TGTGCCAGCAGTGAAGGGCGGACAGGGAACTCTGGAAACACCATATATTTT. V and J are TRBV2 and TRBJ1-3; TRBD1 matches 8 bases. Trimming removed 1 base from V and 0 bases from J; junction bases left unmatched: 5. CDR3 length: 17 amino acids. Germline CDR1 SNHLY, CDR2 FYNNEI.

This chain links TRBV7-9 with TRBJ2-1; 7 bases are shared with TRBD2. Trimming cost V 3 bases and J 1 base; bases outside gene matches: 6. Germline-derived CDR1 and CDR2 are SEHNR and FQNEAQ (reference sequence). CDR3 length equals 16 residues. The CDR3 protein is CASSLMAGVSYNEQFF. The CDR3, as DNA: TGTGCCAGCAGCTTGATGGCGGGGGTTTCCTACAATGAGCAGTTCTTC. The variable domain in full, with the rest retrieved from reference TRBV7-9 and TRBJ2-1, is DTGVSQNPRHKITKRGQNVTFRCDPISEHNRLYWYRQTLGQGPEFLTYFQNEAQLEKSRLLSDRFSAERPKGSFSTLEIQRTEQGDSAMYLCASSLMAGVSYNEQFFGPGTRLTVL.

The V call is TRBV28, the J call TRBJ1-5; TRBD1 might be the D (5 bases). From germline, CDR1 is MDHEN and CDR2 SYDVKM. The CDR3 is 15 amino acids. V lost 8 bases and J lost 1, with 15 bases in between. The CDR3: CASDFRGISNQPQHF. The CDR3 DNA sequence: TGTGCCAGCGATTTCCGGGGGATAAGCAATCAGCCCCAGCATTTT.

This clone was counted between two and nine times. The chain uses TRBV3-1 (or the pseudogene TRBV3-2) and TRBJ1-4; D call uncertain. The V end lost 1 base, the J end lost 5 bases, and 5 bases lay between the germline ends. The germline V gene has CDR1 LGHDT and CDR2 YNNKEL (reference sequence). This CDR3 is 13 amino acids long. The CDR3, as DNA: TGTGCCAGCAGCCAAGTGGGGAATGAAAAACTGTTTTTT. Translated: CASSQVGNEKLFF.

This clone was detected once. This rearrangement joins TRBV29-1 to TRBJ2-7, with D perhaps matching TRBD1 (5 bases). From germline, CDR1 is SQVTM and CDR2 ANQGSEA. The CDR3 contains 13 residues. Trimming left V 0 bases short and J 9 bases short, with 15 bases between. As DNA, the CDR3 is TGCAGCGTTGAAGATCTGGCAGGGCCAGGGCAGTACTTC. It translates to CSVEDLAGPGQYF.

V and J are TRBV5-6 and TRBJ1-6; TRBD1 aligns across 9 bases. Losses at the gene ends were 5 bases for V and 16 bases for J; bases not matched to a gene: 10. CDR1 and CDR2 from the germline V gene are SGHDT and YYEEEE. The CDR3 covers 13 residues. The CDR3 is CASSYADRGKLHF. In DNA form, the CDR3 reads TGTGCCAGCAGTTACGCGGACAGGGGAAAGCTCCACTTT.

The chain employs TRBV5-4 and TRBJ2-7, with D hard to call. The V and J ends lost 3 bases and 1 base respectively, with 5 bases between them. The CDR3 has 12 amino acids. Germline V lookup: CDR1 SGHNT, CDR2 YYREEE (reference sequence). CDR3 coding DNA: TGTGCCAGCAGCTCCGAATCCTACGAGCAGTACTTC. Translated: CASSSESYEQYF.

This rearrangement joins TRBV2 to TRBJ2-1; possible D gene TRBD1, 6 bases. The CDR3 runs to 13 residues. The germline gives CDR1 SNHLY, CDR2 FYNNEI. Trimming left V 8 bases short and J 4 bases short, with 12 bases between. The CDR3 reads CASHQDSYNEQFF. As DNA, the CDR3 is TGTGCCAGCCATCAGGACAGTTACAATGAGCAGTTCTTC.

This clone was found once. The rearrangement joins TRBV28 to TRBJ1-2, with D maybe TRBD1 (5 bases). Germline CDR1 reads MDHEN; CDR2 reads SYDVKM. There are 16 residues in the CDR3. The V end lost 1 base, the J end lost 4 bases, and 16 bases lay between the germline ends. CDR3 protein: CASSLFWQTVTYGYTF. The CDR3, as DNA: TGTGCCAGCAGTTTATTTTGGCAGACAGTTACCTATGGCTACACCTTC.